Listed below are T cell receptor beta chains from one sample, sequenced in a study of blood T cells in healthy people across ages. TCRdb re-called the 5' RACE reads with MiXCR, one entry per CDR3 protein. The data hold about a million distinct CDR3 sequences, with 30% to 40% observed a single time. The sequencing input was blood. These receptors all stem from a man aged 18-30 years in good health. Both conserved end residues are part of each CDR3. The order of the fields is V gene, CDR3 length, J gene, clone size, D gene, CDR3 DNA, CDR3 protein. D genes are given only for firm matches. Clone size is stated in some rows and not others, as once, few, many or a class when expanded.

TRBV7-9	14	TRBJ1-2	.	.	TGTGCCAGCAGCCGAGCCGGGGTGAACTATGGCTACACCTTC	CASSRAGVNYGYTF
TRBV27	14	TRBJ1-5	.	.	TGTGCCAGCAGTTTCAGTTATAGCAATCAGCCCCAGCATTTT	CASSFSYSNQPQHF
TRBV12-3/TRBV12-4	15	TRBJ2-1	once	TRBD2	TGTGCTAGCAGTTCTAGCGGGGTCTCCCACAATGAGCAGTTCTTC	CASSSSGVSHNEQFF
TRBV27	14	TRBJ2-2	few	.	TGTGCCAGCAGTGCTTTCAGGGGTGGCGGGGAGCTGTTTTTT	CASSAFRGGGELFF
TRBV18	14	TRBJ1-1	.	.	TGTGCCAGCTCACCTTCGGGACCGAACACTGAAGCTTTCTTT	CASSPSGPNTEAFF
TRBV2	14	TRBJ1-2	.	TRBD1	TGTACCAGCAGTGCGACTGGGACAGGCTATGGCTACACCTTC	CTSSATGTGYGYTF
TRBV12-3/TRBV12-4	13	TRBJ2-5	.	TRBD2	TGTGCCAGCAGTACGACCCCGGGGGGAACACAGTACTTC	CASSTTPGGTQYF
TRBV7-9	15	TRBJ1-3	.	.	TGTGCCAGCAGCTTACGTGGTCTCCGACGAAACACCATATATTTT	CASSLRGLRRNTIYF
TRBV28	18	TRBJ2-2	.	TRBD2	TGTGCCGGCAGTTCCGGGACTAGCGGGGAAGCGAACACCGGGGAGCTGTTTTTT	CAGSSGTSGEANTGELFF
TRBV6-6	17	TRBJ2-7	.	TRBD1	TGTGCCAGCAGTTACAGGGCCTTGACAGGGACCACTAGGGAGCAGTACTTC	CASSYRALTGTTREQYF
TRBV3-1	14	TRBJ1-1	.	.	TGTGCCAGCAGCCGAGAAGGGAGAAACACTGAAGCTTTCTTT	CASSREGRNTEAFF
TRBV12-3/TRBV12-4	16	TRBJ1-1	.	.	TGTGCCAGCAGTTTAGCACGGGGCGCAGTGGGGTTTGGAGCTTTCTTT	CASSLARGAVGFGAFF
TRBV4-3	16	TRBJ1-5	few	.	TGCGCCAGCAGCCAAGATGGGTTGGGTAGCAATCAGCCCCAGCATTTT	CASSQDGLGSNQPQHF
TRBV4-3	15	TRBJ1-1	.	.	TGCGCCAGCAGCCAAGGCGATGGGCGGGTCGCTGAAGCTTTCTTT	CASSQGDGRVAEAFF
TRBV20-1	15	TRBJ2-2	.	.	TGCAGTGCTGGGCAAGGGGGGGGGAGCACCGGGGAGCTGTTTTTT	CSAGQGGGSTGELFF
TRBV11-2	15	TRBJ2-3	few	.	TGTGCCAGCATCAAATCCCGGTCGTGGGAAGTGACGCAGTATTTT	CASIKSRSWEVTQYF
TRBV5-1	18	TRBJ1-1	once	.	TGCGCCAGCAGCTTGGCCCTCAGGGGCGGGAGGGAGAACACTGAAGCTTTCTTT	CASSLALRGGRENTEAFF
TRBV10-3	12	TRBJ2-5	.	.	TGTGCCATCAGACGAGAAGGGGAGACCCAGTACTTC	CAIRREGETQYF
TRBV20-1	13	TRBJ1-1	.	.	TGCAGTGTCTCTAGGACGGCGAACACTGAAGCTTTCTTT	CSVSRTANTEAFF
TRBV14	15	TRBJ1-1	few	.	TGTGCCAGCAGCCAAGAGGGAGCCGAGAACACTGAAGCTTTCTTT	CASSQEGAENTEAFF
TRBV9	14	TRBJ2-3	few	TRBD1	TGTGCCAGCAGCGCACAGGGGGCGGGAGATACGCAGTATTTT	CASSAQGAGDTQYF
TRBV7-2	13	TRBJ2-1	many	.	TGTGCCAGCAGCTTACCTACGGGCAATGAGCAGTTCTTC	CASSLPTGNEQFF
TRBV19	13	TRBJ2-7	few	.	TGTGCCAGTAGCGCGACGCAGGGCTACGAGCAGTACTTC	CASSATQGYEQYF
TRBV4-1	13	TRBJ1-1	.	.	TGCGCCAGCAGCCAAGACGCTTACACTGAAGCTTTCTTT	CASSQDAYTEAFF
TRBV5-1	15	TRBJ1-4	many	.	TGCGCCAGCAGCTTGGCCTCCGGAGGGAGGGAAAAACTGTTTTTT	CASSLASGGREKLFF
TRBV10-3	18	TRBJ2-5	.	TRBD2	TGTGCCATCAGTGGGCAGCGGGGGCCCCGCTCCCGGTTCAATGAGCAGTACTTC	CAISGQRGPRSRFNEQYF
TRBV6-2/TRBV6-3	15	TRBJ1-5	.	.	TGTGGCAGCAGCAGTTCCGGGACATTATTTCAGCCCCAGCATTTT	CGSSSSGTLFQPQHF
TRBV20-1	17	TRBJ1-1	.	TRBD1	TGCAGTGCTAGAGTGAACAGGGGGTTGATTATGAACACTGAAGCTTTCTTT	CSARVNRGLIMNTEAFF
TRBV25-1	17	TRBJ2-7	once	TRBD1	TGTGCCAGCAGTGAGCACGTTAGGGGACAGGGGGCCTACGAGCAGTGCTTC	CASSEHVRGQGAYEQCF
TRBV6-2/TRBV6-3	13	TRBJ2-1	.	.	TGTGCCAGCAGTTACTCGAGGAGGGATGAGCAGTTCTTC	CASSYSRRDEQFF
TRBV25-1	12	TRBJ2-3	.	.	TGTGCCAGCAAATACACCACAGATACGCAGTATTTT	CASKYTTDTQYF
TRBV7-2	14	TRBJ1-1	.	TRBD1	TGTGCCAGCAGCAACGACAGGGTTAACACTGAAGCTTTCTTT	CASSNDRVNTEAFF
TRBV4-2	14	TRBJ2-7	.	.	TGTGCCAGCAGCCAAGCCGCCGGGACCGACGAGCAGTACTTC	CASSQAAGTDEQYF
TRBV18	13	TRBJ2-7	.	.	TGTGCCAGCCCCTACAGGGTTAACTACGAGCAGTACTTC	CASPYRVNYEQYF
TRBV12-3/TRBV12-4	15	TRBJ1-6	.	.	TGTGCCAGCAGTTCGGGTGGACCCAACTATTCACCCCTCCACTTT	CASSSGGPNYSPLHF
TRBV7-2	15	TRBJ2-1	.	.	TGTGCCAGCGGCTTATCCGGGAGAGCCTACAATGAGCAGTTCTTC	CASGLSGRAYNEQFF
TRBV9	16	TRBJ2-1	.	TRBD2	TGTGCCAGCAGCGCGCACGGGGGGACCATAAACAATGAGCAGTTCTTC	CASSAHGGTINNEQFF
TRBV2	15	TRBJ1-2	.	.	TGTGCCAGCATCAAGGGAAACAAGTCATCCTATGGCTACACCTTC	CASIKGNKSSYGYTF
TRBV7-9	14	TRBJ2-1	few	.	TGTGCCAGCAGCTTCCGAGGACAGCTTTGGGAGCAGTTCTTC	CASSFRGQLWEQFF
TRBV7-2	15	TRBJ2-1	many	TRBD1	TGTGCCAGCAGCCCACGGGACAGTTCCTACAATGAGCAGTTCTTC	CASSPRDSSYNEQFF
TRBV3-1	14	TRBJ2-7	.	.	TGTGCCAGCAGCACACTAGCCTACTCCTACGAGCAGTACTTC	CASSTLAYSYEQYF
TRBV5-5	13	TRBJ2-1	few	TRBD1	TGTGCCAGCAGTTGGGACAGGGGGCCTCAGCAGTTCTTC	CASSWDRGPQQFF
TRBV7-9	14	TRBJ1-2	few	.	TGTGCCAGCAGCCCCCCCTTTGGTGGCTATGGCTACACCTTC	CASSPPFGGYGYTF
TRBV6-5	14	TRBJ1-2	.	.	TGTGCCAGCAGTCCCCGGGGAAAGGGCTATGACTACACCTTC	CASSPRGKGYDYTF
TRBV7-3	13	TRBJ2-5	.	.	TGTGCCAGCAGCTTCTCCAGGTACAATGAGCAGTACTTC	CASSFSRYNEQYF
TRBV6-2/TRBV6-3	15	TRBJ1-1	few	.	TGTGCCAGCAGTTACCACCGGGACACGAACACTGAAGCTTTCTTT	CASSYHRDTNTEAFF
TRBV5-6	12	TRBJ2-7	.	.	TGTGCCAGCAGCTTAGGCAATGGCGAGCAGTACTTC	CASSLGNGEQYF
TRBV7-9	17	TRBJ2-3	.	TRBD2	TGTGCCAGCAGCCTAAGGGATAGCGGGAGATCCACAGATACGCAGTATTTT	CASSLRDSGRSTDTQYF